This TCR beta chain appears in the sequencing data of a study of blood T cell repertoires in COVID-19. Study overall: Both acute and convalescent COVID-19 samples were obtained from the United States, Italy and Spain. T cells, B-cell-depleted T cells, or PBMCs supplied cDNA or gDNA.

In the source study's methods: Reference gene primer amplification in the assay estimated nucleated cell counts. Only in-frame clones appear in the TCRdb table, and some are missing; sequencing was by immunoSEQ multiplex PCR. The V and J calls and clone size are taken from that table; D and trimming were inferred from the DNA. This sample has some 110,000 clones, with roughly 81% found just once. Sample: peripheral blood. This TCR came from a man in his forties with acute or convalescent COVID-19.

The CDR3 bases are TGCGCCAGCAGCCCAACCATACGGACAGGGCGGAACACTGAAGCTTTCTTT. It yields the protein CASSPTIRTGRNTEAFF. This chain joins TRBV5-1 and TRBJ1-1; TRBD1 matches 8 bases. The CDR3 runs to 17 residues. V lost 4 bases to trimming and J lost 1 base; unmatched junction nucleotides: 12. Germline loops: CDR1 SGHRS, CDR2 YFSETQ.